Sequencing of this T cell receptor beta chain was carried out in a study of CD8 T cells in ankylosing spondylitis. Study-wide points: Disease-associated clonotypes exhibited CD8+ identity and were relatively infrequent in peripheral blood. Significant enrichment of disease-linked clones was reported in matched ankylosing spondylitis synovial fluid.

Germline CDR1 and CDR2: PRHDT and FYEKMQ (reference sequence). The CDR3 covers 15 residues. The J segment lost 2 bases and the V segment lost 3 bases, leaving 3 bases of the junction unmatched. Each TCR beta library was made by quantitative 5'-RACE that incorporated molecular barcodes. TCRdb itself ran the 5' RACE reads through MiXCR, one entry per CDR3 protein. The sample has roughly 130,000 distinct CDR3 sequences; roughly 8.8% are singletons. A note on this clonotype: The antigen remains unidentified.

V usage is TRBV13 and J usage is TRBJ2-7; 11 bases align to TRBD1. The sample consisted of blood, either unsorted or a sorted T cell fraction (not recorded which). The sequence derives from a male donor with ankylosing spondylitis or in good health (not recorded which). CDR3: CASSLDRGRAYEQYF. The CDR3 DNA is TGTGCCAGCAGCTTGGACAGGGGGCGCGCCTACGAGCAGTACTTC.